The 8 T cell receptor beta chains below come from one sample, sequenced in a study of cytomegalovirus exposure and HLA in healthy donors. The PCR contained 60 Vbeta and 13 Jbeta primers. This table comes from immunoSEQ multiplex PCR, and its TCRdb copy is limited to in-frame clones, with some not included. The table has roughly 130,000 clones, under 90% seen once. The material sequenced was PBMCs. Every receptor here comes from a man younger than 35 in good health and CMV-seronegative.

In DNA form, the CDR3 reads TGCGCCAGCAGCCAGTGGAACGGGGGGGCATCAGGCGCAGATACGCAGTATTTT. Amino acid sequence: CASSQWNGGASGADTQYF. The rearrangement links TRBV4-3 to TRBJ2-3; 8 bases agree with TRBD2. CDR3 size: 18 residues. Trimming at V came to 3 bases and at J to 4 bases, leaving 15 bases not matched to a gene. Germline-derived CDR1 and CDR2 are LGHNA and YSLEER.

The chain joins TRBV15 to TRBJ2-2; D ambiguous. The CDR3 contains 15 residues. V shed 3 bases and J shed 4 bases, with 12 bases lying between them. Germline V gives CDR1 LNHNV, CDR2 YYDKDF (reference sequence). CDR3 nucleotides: TGTGCCACCAGCAGGGAAATAGCTGTCACCGGGGAGCTGTTTTTT. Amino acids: CATSREIAVTGELFF.

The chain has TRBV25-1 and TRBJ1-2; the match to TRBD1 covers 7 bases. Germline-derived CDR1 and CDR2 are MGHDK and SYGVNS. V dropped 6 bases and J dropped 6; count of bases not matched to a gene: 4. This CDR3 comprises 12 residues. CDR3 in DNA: TGTGCCAGCAGCAGGGGGAGCGATGGCTACACCTTC. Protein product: CASSRGSDGYTF.

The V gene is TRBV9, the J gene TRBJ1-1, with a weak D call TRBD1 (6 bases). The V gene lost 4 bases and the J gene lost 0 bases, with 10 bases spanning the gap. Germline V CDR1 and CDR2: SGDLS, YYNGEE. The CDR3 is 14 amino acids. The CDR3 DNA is TGTGCCAGCAGCCCAGGGGCCATGAACACTGAAGCTTTCTTT. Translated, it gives CASSPGAMNTEAFF.

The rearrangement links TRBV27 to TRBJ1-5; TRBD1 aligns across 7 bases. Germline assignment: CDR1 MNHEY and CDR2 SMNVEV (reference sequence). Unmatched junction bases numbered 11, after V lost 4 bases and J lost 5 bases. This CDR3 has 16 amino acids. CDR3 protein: CASSSPQTGNYQPQHF. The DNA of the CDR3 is TGTGCCAGCAGTTCCCCACAGACAGGGAACTATCAGCCCCAGCATTTT.

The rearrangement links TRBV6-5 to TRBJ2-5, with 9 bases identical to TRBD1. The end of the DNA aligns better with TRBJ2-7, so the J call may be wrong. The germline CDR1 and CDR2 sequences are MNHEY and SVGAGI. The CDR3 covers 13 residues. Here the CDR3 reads CASSYSDRGEQYF. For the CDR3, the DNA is TGTGCCAGCAGTTACTCGGACAGGGGCGAGCAGTACTTC.

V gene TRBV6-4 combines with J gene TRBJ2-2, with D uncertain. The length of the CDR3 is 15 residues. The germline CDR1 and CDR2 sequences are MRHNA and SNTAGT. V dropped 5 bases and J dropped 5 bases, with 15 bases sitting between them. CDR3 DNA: TGTGCCAGCAGTCCGAGGAGTCTCGGGACCGGGGAGCTGTTTTTT. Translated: CASSPRSLGTGELFF.

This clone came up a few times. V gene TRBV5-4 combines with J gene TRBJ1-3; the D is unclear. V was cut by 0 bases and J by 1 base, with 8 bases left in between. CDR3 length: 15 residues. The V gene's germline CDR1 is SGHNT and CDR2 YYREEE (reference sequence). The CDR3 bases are TGTGCCAGCAGCTTGGGCGGAAGGTCTGGAAACACCATATATTTT. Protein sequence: CASSLGGRSGNTIYF.